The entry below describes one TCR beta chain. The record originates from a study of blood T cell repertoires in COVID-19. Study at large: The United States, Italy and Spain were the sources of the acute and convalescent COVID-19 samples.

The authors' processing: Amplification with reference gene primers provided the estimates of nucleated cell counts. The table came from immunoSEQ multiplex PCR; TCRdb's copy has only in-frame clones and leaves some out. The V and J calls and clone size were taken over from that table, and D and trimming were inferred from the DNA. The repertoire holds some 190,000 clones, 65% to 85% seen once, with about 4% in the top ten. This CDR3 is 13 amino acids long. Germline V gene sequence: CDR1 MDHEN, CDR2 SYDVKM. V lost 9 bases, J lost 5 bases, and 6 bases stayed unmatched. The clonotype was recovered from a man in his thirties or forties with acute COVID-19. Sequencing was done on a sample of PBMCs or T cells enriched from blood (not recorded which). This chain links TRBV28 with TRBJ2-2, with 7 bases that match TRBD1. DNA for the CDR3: TGTGCCAGTCAGAAACAGGGGACCGGGGAGCTGTTTTTT. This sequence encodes CASQKQGTGELFF.